This T cell receptor (beta chain) is from a study of blood T cell repertoires in COVID-19. Across the whole study: In each case, the material was cDNA or gDNA derived from T cells, B-cell-depleted T cells, or PBMCs.

Seattle patient enrollment occurred during active infection, with longitudinal follow-up thereafter. CDR1 and CDR2 from the germline V gene are LGHDT and YNNKEL (reference sequence). There are 16 residues in the CDR3. V shed 2 bases and J shed 2 bases, with 15 bases lying between them. As handled by the study authors: Amplification with reference gene primers provided the estimates of nucleated cell counts. Here immunoSEQ multiplex PCR was the method, and the copy in TCRdb shows in-frame clones only, minus some. V and J calls and clone size come straight from that table; D and trimming were deduced from the DNA. The repertoire includes 200,000 to 250,000 clones, 85% to 90% of them detected once, and 2.7% sits in the top ten.

The chain is built from TRBV3-1 (or the pseudogene TRBV3-2) and TRBJ1-2; weak D call: TRBD1 (5 bases). This TCR was sampled from a man aged 25 to 40 with COVID-19, enrolled during active disease. The sample taken for sequencing was peripheral blood. For the CDR3, the DNA is TGTGCCAGCAGCCAATATTACGCAGGGATAAACTATGGCTACACCTTC. Its translation is CASSQYYAGINYGYTF.